One and the same sample provided the 8 T cell receptor beta chains below, sequenced in a study of blood T cell repertoires in COVID-19. Assay: immunoSEQ multiplex PCR; the TCRdb copy retains only in-frame clones and omits some. Of some 500,000 clones listed, 88% are singletons. The sequenced sample was PBMCs or T cells enriched from blood (not recorded which). These receptor sequences come from a woman in her 40s who had recovered from COVID-19.

In this sample, this clone turned up once. CDR3 residues: CASSLAPESGEQYF. For the CDR3, the DNA is TGCGCCAGCAGCTTGGCGCCCGAGTCGGGAGAGCAGTACTTC. This rearrangement joins TRBV5-1 to TRBJ2-7, with D perhaps matching TRBD2 (5 bases). Trimming pared 0 bases from V and 7 bases from J, leaving 14 bases between. CDR1 is SGHRS and CDR2 is YFSETQ in the germline V gene. The CDR3 runs to 14 residues. Based on the CDR3 plus reference TRBV5-1 and TRBJ2-7, the full variable domain is KAGVTQTPRYLIKTRGQQVTLSCSPISGHRSVSWYQQTPGQGLQFLFEYFSETQRNKGNFPGRFSGRQFSNSRSEMNVSTLELGDSALYLCASSLAPESGEQYFGPGTRLTVT.

The chain employs TRBV5-1 and TRBJ2-7; 10 bases agree with TRBD1. CDR3 length: 17 residues. Trimming cost V 2 bases and J 2 bases; bases outside gene matches: 10. Germline lookup yields CDR1 SGHRS and CDR2 YFSETQ. In DNA, the CDR3 is TGCGCCAGCAGCTTAACTCCGGGACAGGGGAAGACCTACGAGCAGTACTTC. Amino acid sequence: CASSLTPGQGKTYEQYF.

The chain carries TRBV19 and TRBJ2-2; 7 nucleotides align to TRBD1. CDR1 and CDR2 from the germline V gene are LNHDA and SQIVND (reference sequence). Trimming at V came to 4 bases and at J to 3 bases, leaving 2 bases not matched to a gene. CDR3 size: 14 residues. The CDR3 region has the DNA TGTGCCAGTAGTAGACAGGGAGACACCGGGGAGCTGTTTTTT. Translation gives CASSRQGDTGELFF.

This rearrangement joins TRBV10-3 to TRBJ1-4; D unresolved. Trimming took 2 bases from V and 7 from J, leaving 8 bases between them. Germline lookup yields CDR1 ENHRY and CDR2 SYGVKD. The length of the CDR3 is 13 residues. DNA for the CDR3: TGTGCCATCAGTGAGAGGGAGTTTGAAAAACTGTTTTTT. Encoded protein: CAISEREFEKLFF.

J is TRBJ1-1 and V is TRBV6-5; D is uncertain. Trimming took off 4 bases at V and 0 bases at J, with 9 bases between the two ends. Germline-derived CDR1 and CDR2 are MNHEY and SVGAGI. This CDR3 is 14 amino acids long. CDR3 amino acids: CASSSTDLNTEAFF. CDR3 DNA sequence: TGTGCCAGCAGTTCGACGGACTTGAACACTGAAGCTTTCTTT.

Only one count was recorded for this clone. This CDR3 is also generated by other DNA sequences in the sample. The V call is TRBV6-2 or TRBV6-3, the J call TRBJ1-2, with TRBD1 identical over 9 bases. CDR1 is MNHEY, CDR2 SVGEGT, per germline. This CDR3 is 16 amino acids long. Trimming at V came to 5 bases and at J to 1 base, leaving 8 bases not matched to a gene. The CDR3 spells CASSSLPGQGNYGYTF. The DNA of the CDR3 is TGTGCCAGCAGTAGCCTCCCGGGACAGGGTAACTATGGCTACACCTTC.

The genes are TRBV5-1 and TRBJ2-6, with D perhaps TRBD2 (5 bases). The CDR3 is 15 residues long. V was pared by 6 bases and J by 5 bases, with 15 bases between. Germline V gene data show CDR1 as SGHRS and CDR2 as YFSETQ. The CDR3 protein is CASTPGFGRANVLTF. In nucleotides, the CDR3 is TGCGCCAGCACCCCGGGGTTCGGCCGGGCCAACGTCCTGACTTTC.

This clone was seen once. The rearrangement links TRBV5-8 to TRBJ2-1; D is perhaps TRBD2 (6 bases). The CDR3 is 15 residues long. Per the germline V gene, CDR1 is SGHTS and CDR2 is YDEGEE. V shed 3 bases and J shed 2 bases, with 12 bases lying between them. In DNA, the CDR3 is TGTGCCAGCAGCTCGCCAGCGGGCGCCTACAATGAGCAGTTCTTC. Translating it yields CASSSPAGAYNEQFF.